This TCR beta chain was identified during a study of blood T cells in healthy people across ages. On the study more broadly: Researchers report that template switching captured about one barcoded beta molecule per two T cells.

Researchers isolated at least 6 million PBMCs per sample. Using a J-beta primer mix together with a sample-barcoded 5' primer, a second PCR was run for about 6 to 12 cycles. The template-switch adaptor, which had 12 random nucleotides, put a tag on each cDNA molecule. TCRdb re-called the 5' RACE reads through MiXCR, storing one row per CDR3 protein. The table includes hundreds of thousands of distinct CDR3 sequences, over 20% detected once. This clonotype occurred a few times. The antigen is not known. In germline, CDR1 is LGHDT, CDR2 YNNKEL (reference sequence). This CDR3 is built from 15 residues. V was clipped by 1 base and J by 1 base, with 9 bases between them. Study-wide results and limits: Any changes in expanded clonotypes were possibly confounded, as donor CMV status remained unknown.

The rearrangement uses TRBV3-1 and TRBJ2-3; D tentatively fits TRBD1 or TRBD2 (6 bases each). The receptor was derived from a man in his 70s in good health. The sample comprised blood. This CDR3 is CASSQAGGRTDTQYF. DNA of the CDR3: TGTGCCAGCAGCCAAGCCGGGGGCCGCACAGATACGCAGTATTTT.